This T cell receptor (beta chain) comes out of a study of CD8 T cells in ankylosing spondylitis. Overall study findings and caveats: Seemingly distinctive of ankylosing spondylitis blood was a TCR beta motif formed by eight highly homologous variants.

This clonotype was counted many times. Its antigen is unknown. The germline CDR1 and CDR2 sequences are SGHTA and FQGNSA. This CDR3 has 14 residues. V was pared by 5 bases and J by 2 bases, with 12 bases between. TCRdb ran MiXCR on the 5' RACE reads and lists one entry per CDR3 protein. The data hold fewer than 550,000 distinct CDR3 sequences, with about 5.2% observed a single time. This TCR derives from a male donor with ankylosing spondylitis. The sample taken for sequencing was blood, either unsorted or a sorted T cell fraction (not recorded which). The chain employs TRBV7-2 and TRBJ2-5; tentative D call: TRBD1 (6 bases). CDR3 sequence reads: CASSRWTDQETQYF. The CDR3 DNA reads as TGTGCCAGCAGCCGGTGGACAGATCAAGAGACCCAGTACTTC. The variable domain in full, completed from reference TRBV7-2 and TRBJ2-5, reads GAGVSQSPSNKVTEKGKDVELRCDPISGHTALYWYRQSLGQGLEFLIYFQGNSAPDKSGLPSDRFSAERTGGSVSTLTIQRTQQEDSAVYLCASSRWTDQETQYFGPGTRLLVL.